This T cell receptor beta chain came from a study of shared clonotypes between healthy human individuals. Findings and caveats of the study: Compared with memory subsets, naive subsets generally had larger estimated richness.

Germline CDR1 and CDR2: LNHNV and YYDKDF (reference sequence). CDR3 length: 13 residues. Trimming removed 3 bases at V and 8 bases at J, with 10 bases between. Of note for this clone: Its specificity is unknown.

Deep-level running was used for the assay. Some clones are missing from TCRdb's copy, which holds only in-frame ones; the method was immunoSEQ multiplex PCR. Of some 980,000 clones listed, 70% to 85% are singletons. CD4+ cells were split into CD45RA+ naive and CD45RA-negative memory subsets. This clonotype was obtained from a young man in good health. The genes are TRBV15 and TRBJ1-4; possible D gene TRBD1, 6 bases. Sequencing used memory CD4+ T cells sorted from blood. This sample's subset: CD45RA-negative fraction. The CDR3 reads CATSSLGGEKLFF. The CDR3 DNA reads TGTGCCACCAGCAGCCTGGGGGGCGAAAAACTGTTTTTT.